This record looks at one T cell receptor (beta chain) sequence and its context. Its antigen is unidentified. The V gene lost 2 bases and the J gene lost 7 bases, with 12 bases spanning the gap. The length of the CDR3 is 13 residues. CDR1 is GTSNPN, CDR2 SVGIG, per germline (reference sequence). This sample stems from a study of cytomegalovirus exposure and HLA in healthy donors. Notes on the study in general: There were a few CMV-associated chains whose specificity for CMV antigens was confirmed in vitro. Later analysis demonstrated an association between a missense DCLRE1C variant and TCR beta V- and J-gene trimming. According to the study, about 180 TCR beta chains were cytomegalovirus-associated.

In the PCR, 60 Vbeta and 13 Jbeta primers were used. Assay: immunoSEQ multiplex PCR; the TCRdb copy retains only in-frame clones and omits some. This table has fewer than 100,000 clones, roughly three quarters appearing once. This TCR was sampled from a female donor in good health and CMV-seronegative. The sample consisted of PBMCs. This rearrangement joins TRBV30 to TRBJ1-5; a weak D match, TRBD1 (6 bases). CDR3 in DNA: TGTGCCTGGAGTACAGGGTCCGAGCAGCCCCAGCATTTT. Protein: CAWSTGSEQPQHF.